Listed below are T cell receptor beta chains from one sample, sequenced in a study of blood T cell repertoires in COVID-19. The assay was immunoSEQ multiplex PCR, and TCRdb's table has in-frame clones only and misses some. The sample consists of about 190,000 clones, roughly 90% of them appearing once. Material: peripheral blood. The receptor set was obtained from a man aged 40-50 years with acute or convalescent COVID-19. The CDR3 runs from the conserved cysteine through the conserved F or W. The D gene is left open where the match is weak. Not all rows give a size; the values are once, few, many and, for expanded clones, a class.

TRBV4-2	NA	TRBJ1-2	NA	16	CASSQVQGDTVYGYTF	TGTGCCAGCAGCCAAGTCCAAGGGGATACCGTCTATGGCTACACCTTC
TRBV19	NA	TRBJ2-2	NA	16	CASSKATVTNTGELFF	TGTGCCAGTAGTAAAGCGACAGTGACGAACACCGGGGAGCTGTTTTTT
TRBV6-1	NA	TRBJ1-5	NA	17	CASSEAPGRYSNQPQHF	TGTGCCAGCAGTGAAGCGCCAGGGAGGTACAGCAATCAGCCCCAGCATTTT
TRBV6-4	NA	TRBJ2-1	TRBD2	15	CASSVSSGGYNEQFF	TGTGCCAGCAGTGTTAGTAGCGGGGGATACAATGAGCAGTTCTTC
TRBV5-1	NA	TRBJ2-4	NA	14	CASSLFRGENIQYF	TGCGCCAGCAGCTTGTTCAGGGGTGAAAACATTCAGTACTTC
TRBV18	NA	TRBJ2-7	TRBD2	19	CASSPRKFGLAGVSYEQYF	TGTGCCAGCTCACCAAGAAAGTTTGGGCTAGCGGGGGTCTCCTACGAGCAGTACTTC
TRBV5-6	NA	TRBJ2-3	NA	15	CASSFRGTGTDTQYF	TGTGCCAGCAGCTTCCGGGGTACTGGTACAGATACGCAGTATTTT
TRBV7-8	NA	TRBJ2-7	NA	12	CASSPRGYEQYF	TGTGCCAGCAGCCCCAGGGGCTACGAGCAGTACTTC
TRBV7-9	NA	TRBJ1-3	NA	14	CASSYKSSGNTIYF	TGTGCCAGCAGTTACAAAAGCTCTGGAAACACCATATATTTT
TRBV28	NA	TRBJ2-3	TRBD2	17	CASSSQWTSRSTDTQYF	TGTGCCAGCAGTTCGCAGTGGACTAGCCGGAGCACAGATACGCAGTATTTT
TRBV10-1	NA	TRBJ2-2	TRBD2	15	CASSGGGLGTGELFF	TGCGCCAGCAGTGGGGGGGGACTAGGAACCGGGGAGCTGTTTTTT
TRBV4-2	NA	TRBJ2-7	NA	14	CASSQEAGHYEQYF	TGTGCCAGCAGCCAAGAAGCGGGACACTACGAGCAGTACTTC
TRBV7-2	once	TRBJ2-7	NA	16	CASSLVPVKSSYEQYF	TGTGCCAGCAGCTTAGTCCCCGTCAAGAGCTCCTACGAGCAGTACTTC
TRBV7-8	NA	TRBJ2-3	TRBD1	16	CASSTVKGAITDTQYF	TGTGCCAGCAGCACCGTGAAGGGGGCGATCACAGATACGCAGTATTTT
TRBV11-2	NA	TRBJ1-1	TRBD1	14	CASSLGQGNTEAFF	TGTGCCAGCAGCCTGGGACAGGGGAACACTGAAGCTTTCTTT
TRBV29-1	NA	TRBJ2-4	TRBD1	14	CSVSGTGAKNIQYF	TGCAGCGTATCCGGGACAGGGGCCAAAAACATTCAGTACTTC
TRBV12-3/TRBV12-4	NA	TRBJ1-1	NA	13	CASRPRQGLEAFF	TGTGCCAGCAGGCCCCGGCAGGGGTTAGAAGCTTTCTTT
TRBV7-9	NA	TRBJ2-3	TRBD1	14	CASSQPGGTDTQYF	TGTGCCAGCAGCCAGCCAGGGGGAACAGATACGCAGTATTTT
TRBV19	NA	TRBJ2-7	NA	12	CASSIPGYEQYF	TGTGCCAGTAGTATTCCCGGCTACGAGCAGTACTTC
TRBV13	NA	TRBJ2-1	NA	14	CASSLERVANEQFF	TGTGCCAGCAGCTTAGAGAGGGTGGCGAATGAGCAGTTCTTC
TRBV19	NA	TRBJ2-3	TRBD2	14	CASHLAGGEDTQYF	TGTGCCTCGCACCTAGCGGGGGGAGAAGATACGCAGTATTTT
TRBV14	NA	TRBJ2-7	NA	13	CASSPPISYEQYF	TGTGCCAGCAGCCCACCTATATCCTACGAGCAGTACTTC